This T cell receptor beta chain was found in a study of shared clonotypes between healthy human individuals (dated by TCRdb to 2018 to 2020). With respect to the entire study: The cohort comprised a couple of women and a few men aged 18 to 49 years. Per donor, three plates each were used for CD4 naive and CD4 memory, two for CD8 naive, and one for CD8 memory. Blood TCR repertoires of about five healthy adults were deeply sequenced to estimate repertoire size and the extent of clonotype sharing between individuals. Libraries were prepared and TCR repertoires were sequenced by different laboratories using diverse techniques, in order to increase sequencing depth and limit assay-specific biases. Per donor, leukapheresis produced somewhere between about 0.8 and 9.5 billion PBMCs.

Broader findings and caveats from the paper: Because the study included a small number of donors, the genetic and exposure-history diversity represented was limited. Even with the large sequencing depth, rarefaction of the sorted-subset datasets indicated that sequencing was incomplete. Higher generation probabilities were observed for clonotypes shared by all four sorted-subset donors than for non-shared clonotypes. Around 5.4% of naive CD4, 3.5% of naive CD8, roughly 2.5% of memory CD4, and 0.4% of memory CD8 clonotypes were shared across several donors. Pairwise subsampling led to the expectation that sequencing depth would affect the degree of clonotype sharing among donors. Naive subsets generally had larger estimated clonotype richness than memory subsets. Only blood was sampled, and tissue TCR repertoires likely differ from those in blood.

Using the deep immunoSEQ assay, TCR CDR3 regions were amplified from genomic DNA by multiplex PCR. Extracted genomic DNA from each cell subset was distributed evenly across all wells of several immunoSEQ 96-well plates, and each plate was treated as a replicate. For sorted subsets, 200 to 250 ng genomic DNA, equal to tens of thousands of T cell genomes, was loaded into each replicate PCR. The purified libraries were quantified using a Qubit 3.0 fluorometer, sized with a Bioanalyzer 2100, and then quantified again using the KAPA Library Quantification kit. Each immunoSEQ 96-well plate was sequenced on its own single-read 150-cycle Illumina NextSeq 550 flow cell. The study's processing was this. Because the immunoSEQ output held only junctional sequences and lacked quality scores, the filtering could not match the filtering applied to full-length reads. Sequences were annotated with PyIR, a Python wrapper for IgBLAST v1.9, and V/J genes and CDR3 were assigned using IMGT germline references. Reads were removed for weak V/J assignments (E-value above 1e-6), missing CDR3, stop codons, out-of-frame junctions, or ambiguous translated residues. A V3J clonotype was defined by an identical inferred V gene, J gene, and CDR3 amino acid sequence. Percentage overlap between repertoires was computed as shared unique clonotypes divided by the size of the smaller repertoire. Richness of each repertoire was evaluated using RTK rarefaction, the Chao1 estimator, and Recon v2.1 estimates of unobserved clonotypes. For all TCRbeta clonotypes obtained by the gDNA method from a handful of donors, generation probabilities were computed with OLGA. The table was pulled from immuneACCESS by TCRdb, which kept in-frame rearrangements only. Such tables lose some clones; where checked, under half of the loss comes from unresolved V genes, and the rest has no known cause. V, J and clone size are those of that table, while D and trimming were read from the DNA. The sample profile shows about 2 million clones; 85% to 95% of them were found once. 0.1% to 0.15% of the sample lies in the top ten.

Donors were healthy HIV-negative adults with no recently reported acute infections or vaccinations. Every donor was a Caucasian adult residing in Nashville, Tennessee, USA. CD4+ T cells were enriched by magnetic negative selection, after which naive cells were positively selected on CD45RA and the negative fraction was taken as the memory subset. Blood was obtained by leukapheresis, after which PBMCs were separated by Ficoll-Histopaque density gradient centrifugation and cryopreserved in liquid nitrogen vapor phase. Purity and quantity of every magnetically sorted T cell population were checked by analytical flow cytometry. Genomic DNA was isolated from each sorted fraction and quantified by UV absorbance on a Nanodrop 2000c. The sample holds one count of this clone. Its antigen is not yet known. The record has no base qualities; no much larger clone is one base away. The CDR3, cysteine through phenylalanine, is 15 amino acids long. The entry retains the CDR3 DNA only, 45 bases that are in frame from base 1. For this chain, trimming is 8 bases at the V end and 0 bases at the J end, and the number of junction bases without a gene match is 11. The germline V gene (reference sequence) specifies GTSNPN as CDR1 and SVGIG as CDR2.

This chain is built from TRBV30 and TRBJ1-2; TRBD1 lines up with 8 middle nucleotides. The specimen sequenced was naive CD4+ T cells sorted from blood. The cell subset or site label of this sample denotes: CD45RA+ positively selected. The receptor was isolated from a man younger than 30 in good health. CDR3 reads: CASSRDRGTNYGYTF. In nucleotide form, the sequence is TGTGCCAGCAGCAGAGACAGGGGAACTAACTATGGCTACACCTTC.